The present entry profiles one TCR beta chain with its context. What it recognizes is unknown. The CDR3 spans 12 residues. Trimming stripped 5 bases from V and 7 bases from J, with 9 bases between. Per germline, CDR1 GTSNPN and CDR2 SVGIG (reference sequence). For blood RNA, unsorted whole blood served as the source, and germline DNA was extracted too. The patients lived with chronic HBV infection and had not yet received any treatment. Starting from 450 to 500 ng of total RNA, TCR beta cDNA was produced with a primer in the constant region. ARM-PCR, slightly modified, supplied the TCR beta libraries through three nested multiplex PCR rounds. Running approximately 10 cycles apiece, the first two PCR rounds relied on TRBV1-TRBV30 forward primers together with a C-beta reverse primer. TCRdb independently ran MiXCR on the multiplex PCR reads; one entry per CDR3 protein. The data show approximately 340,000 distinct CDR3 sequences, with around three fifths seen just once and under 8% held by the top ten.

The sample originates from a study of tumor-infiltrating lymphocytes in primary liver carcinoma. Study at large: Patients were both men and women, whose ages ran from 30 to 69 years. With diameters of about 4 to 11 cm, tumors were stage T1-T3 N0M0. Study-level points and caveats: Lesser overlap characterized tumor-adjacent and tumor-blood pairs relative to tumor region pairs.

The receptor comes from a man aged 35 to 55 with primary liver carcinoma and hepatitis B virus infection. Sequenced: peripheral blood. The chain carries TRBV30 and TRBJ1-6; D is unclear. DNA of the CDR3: TGTGCCTGGGGACGGAGAAATTCACCCCTCCACTTT. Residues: CAWGRRNSPLHF.